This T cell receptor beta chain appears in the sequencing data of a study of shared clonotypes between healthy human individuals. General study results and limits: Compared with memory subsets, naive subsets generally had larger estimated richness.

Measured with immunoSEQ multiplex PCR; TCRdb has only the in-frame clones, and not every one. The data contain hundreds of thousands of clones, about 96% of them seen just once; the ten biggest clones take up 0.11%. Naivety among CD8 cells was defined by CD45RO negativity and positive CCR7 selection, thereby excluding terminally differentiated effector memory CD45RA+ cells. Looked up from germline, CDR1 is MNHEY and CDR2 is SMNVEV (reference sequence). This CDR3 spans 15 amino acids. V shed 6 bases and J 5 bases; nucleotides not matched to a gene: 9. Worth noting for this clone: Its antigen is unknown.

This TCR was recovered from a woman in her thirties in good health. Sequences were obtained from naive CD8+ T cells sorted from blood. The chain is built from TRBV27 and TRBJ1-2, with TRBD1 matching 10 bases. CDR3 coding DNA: TGTGCCAGCAGCCCCGGACAGGGGGTTTGGTATGGCTACACCTTC. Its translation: CASSPGQGVWYGYTF.